Sequencing of this T cell receptor (beta chain) was carried out in a study of CD8+CD57+ T cells in acquired aplastic anemia. Study-wide background: The study obtained an average of approximately 3 ug of DNA from sorted CD4+ and CD8+ cells.

This clonotype has just one count. Template material for TCR beta VDJ and CDR3 profiling consisted of genomic DNA. MiXCR was run by TCRdb on the reads, yielding one entry per CDR3 protein. The data hold around 290,000 distinct CDR3 sequences, with about three fifths observed a single time. With 3 bases clipped from V and 7 bases from J, the junction kept 6 bases outside the gene matches. The CDR3 contains 15 residues. Germline assignment: CDR1 LNHNV and CDR2 YYDKDF (reference sequence). Those patients picked for sequencing had displayed CD8+CD57+ cell expansion on flow cytometry. Every patient had severe acquired aplastic anemia. Patients had undergone no therapy by the time their blood was sampled.

The sequencing input was sorted CD4+, CD8+, or CD8+CD57+ T cells (not recorded which) from PBMCs. The V and J genes are TRBV15 and TRBJ2-7; 13 nucleotides match TRBD2. The origin of this receptor is a human donor with aplastic anemia. The CDR3 region is CATSRGGLAGKEQYF. Here the CDR3 DNA reads TGTGCCACCAGCAGGGGGGGACTAGCGGGAAAAGAGCAGTACTTC.